The rows below give T cell receptor beta chains drawn from one sample of a study of CD8 T cells in ankylosing spondylitis. From the 5' RACE reads, TCRdb called clonotypes with MiXCR, one entry per CDR3 protein. In the table there are approximately 100,000 distinct CDR3 sequences, over 6.5% of which are singletons. What was sequenced was blood, either unsorted or a sorted T cell fraction (not recorded which). Source of these receptors: a male donor with ankylosing spondylitis or in good health (not recorded which). CDR3s include the opening cysteine and the closing phenylalanine or tryptophan. A D gene is named only where the DNA matches it firmly. The listing skips clone size in some rows; elsewhere it reads once, few, many or a size class.

>many|.|TRBV21-1|TRBJ2-3
TGTGCCAGCAGCAAAAGAAGGAGGGACAGGGGGCGCAAAGATACGCAGTATTTT
CASSKRRRDRGRKDTQYF
>many|.|TRBV5-1|TRBJ2-7
TGCGCCAGCAGCTTACGGGACTCCTCCGAGCAGTACTTC
CASSLRDSSEQYF
>few|TRBD1|TRBV10-3|TRBJ1-1
TGTGCCATCAGTCGACAGGGGGCCCCGAACACTGAAGCTTTCTTT
CAISRQGAPNTEAFF
>few|TRBD2|TRBV7-7|TRBJ2-3
TGTGCTAGCAGCTTCGGAACTAGCGGGGATACGCAGTATTTT
CASSFGTSGDTQYF
>many|TRBD2|TRBV6-2/TRBV6-3|TRBJ2-3
TGTGCCAGCCTACCTTCTTCGGGAGGTGGGCCAGATACGCAGTATTTT
CASLPSSGGGPDTQYF
>many|.|TRBV27|TRBJ2-7
TGTGCCAGCAGTTTATGGGGTGACTCGGGGTACGAGCAGTACTTC
CASSLWGDSGYEQYF
>many|TRBD1|TRBV20-1|TRBJ1-2
TGCAGTGCTAGAGGGGGATACGAAACAGGGGACTATGGCTACACCTTC
CSARGGYETGDYGYTF
>many|TRBD2|TRBV10-3|TRBJ2-1
TGTGCCGTTACTAGCGGGGGGCACAATGAGCAGTTCTTC
CAVTSGGHNEQFF
>many|.|TRBV18|TRBJ2-2
TGTGCCAGCTCACCAGGTGGATCTACCGGGGAGCTGTTTTTT
CASSPGGSTGELFF
>.|TRBD2|TRBV6-4|TRBJ2-1
TGTGCCAGCAGTCCTAGCGGGCCCCTCGGAGAGCAGTTCTTC
CASSPSGPLGEQFF
>many|TRBD2|TRBV6-5|TRBJ2-2
TGTGCCAGCAGTTACGATATGGGACTAGCGGGTCCCTCCAGGATCGCGAACACCGGGGAGCTGTTTTTT
CASSYDMGLAGPSRIANTGELFF